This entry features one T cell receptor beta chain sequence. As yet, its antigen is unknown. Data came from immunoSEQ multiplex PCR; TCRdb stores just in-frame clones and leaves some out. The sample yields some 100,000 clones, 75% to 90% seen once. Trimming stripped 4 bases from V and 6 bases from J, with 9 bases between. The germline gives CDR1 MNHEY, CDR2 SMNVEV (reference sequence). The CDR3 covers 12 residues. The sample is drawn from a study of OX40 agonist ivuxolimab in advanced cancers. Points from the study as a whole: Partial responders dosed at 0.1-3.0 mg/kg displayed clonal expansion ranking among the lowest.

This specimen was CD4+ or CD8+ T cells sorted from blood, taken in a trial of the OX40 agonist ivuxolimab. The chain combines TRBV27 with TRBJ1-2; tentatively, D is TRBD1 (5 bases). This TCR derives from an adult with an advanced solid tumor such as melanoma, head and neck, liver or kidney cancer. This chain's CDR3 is CASSSRDHGYTF. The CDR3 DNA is TGTGCCAGCAGTTCACGGGACCATGGCTACACCTTC.